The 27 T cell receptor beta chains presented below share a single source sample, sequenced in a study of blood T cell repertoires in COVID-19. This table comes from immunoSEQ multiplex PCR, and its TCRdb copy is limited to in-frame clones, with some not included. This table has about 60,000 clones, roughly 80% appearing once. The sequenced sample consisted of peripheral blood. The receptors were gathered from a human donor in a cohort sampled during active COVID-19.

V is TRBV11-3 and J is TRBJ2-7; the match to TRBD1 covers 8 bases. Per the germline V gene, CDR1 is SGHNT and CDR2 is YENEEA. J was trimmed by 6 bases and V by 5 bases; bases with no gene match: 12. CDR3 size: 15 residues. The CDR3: CASSHPTGVDREQYF. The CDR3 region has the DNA TGTGCCAGCAGCCATCCGACAGGGGTTGATCGCGAGCAGTACTTC.

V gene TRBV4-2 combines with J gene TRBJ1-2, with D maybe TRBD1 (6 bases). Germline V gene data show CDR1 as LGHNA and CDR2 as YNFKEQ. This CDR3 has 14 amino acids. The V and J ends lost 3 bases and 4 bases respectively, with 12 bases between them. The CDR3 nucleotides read TGTGCCAGCAGCCAGGGTGACAGGTTCTATGGCTACACCTTC. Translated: CASSQGDRFYGYTF.

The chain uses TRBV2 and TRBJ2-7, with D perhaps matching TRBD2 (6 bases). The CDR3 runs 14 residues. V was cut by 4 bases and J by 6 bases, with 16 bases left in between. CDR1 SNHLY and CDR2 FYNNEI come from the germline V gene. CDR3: CASSGLWRGREQYF. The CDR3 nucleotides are TGTGCCAGCAGTGGCCTTTGGAGGGGACGCGAGCAGTACTTC.

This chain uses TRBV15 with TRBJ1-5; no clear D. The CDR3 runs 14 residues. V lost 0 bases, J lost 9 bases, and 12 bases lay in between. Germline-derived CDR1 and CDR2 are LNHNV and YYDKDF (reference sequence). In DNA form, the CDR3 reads TGTGCCACCAGCAGAGATTCTTCTGAGCGGCCCCAGCATTTT. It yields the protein CATSRDSSERPQHF.

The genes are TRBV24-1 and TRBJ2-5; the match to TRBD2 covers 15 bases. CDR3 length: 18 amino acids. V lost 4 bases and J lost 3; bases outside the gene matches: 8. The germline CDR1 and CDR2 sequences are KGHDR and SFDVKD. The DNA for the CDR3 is TGTGCCACCAGTGACCCGGGACTAGCGGGAGGAATTGAAGAGACCCAGTACTTC. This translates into CATSDPGLAGGIEETQYF.

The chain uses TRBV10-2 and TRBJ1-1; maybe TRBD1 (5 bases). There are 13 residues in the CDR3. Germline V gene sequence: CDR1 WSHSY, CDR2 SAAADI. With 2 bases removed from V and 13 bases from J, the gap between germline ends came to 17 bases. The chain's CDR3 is CASSEQGPRAGFF. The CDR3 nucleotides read TGCGCCAGCAGTGAGCAGGGCCCCAGAGCTGGTTTCTTT.

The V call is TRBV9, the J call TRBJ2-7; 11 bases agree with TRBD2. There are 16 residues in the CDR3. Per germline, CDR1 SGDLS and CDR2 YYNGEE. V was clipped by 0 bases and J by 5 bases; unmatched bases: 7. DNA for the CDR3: TGTGCCAGCAGCGTAGGACTAGCGGGGAGCGCGGACGAGCAGTACTTC. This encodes CASSVGLAGSADEQYF.

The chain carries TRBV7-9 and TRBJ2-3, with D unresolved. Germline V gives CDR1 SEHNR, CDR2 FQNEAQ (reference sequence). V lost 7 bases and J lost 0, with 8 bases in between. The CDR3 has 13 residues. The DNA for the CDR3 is TGTGCCAGCACCGAACTCAGCACAGATACGCAGTATTTT. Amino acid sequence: CASTELSTDTQYF.

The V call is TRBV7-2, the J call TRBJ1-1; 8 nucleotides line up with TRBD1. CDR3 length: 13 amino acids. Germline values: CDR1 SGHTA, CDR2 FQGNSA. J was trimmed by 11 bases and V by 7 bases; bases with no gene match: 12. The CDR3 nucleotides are TGTGCCAGCACCGTTCGAGGAGGGGACAGGGCTTTCTTT. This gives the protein CASTVRGGDRAFF.

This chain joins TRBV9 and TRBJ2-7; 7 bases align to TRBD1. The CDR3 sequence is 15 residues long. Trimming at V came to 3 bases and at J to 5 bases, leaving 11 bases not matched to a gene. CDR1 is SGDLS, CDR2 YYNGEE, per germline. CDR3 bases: TGTGCCAGCAGCGCCCTGACAGGGAACCCCCACGAGCAGTACTTC. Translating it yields CASSALTGNPHEQYF. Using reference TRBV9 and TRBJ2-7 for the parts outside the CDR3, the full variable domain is DSGVTQTPKHLITATGQRVTLRCSPRSGDLSVYWYQQSLDQGLQFLIQYYNGEERAKGNILERFSAQQFPDLHSELNLSSLELGDSALYFCASSALTGNPHEQYFGPGTRLTVT.

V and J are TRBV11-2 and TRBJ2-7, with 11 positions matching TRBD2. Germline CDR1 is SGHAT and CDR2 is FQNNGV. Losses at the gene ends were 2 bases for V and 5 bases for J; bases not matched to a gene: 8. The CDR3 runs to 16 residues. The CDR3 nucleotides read TGTGCCAGCAGCTTAATCGGGACTAGCGGTACCCACGAGCAGTACTTC. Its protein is CASSLIGTSGTHEQYF.

The CDR3 nucleotides are TGTGCCAGCAGCGTAGACCCCGGGACAGGACGCGAGCAGTACTTC. Translation: CASSVDPGTGREQYF. The V call is TRBV9, the J call TRBJ2-7; 8 nucleotides agree with TRBD1. The CDR3 contains 15 residues. The V and J ends lost 0 bases and 6 bases, in that order; junction bases with no gene match: 8. The germline V gene encodes CDR1 SGDLS and CDR2 YYNGEE.

CDR3 in DNA: TGTGCCAGCAATGCCTTCCCAGGACGAACGGGGACAGATACGCAGTATTTT. Protein: CASNAFPGRTGTDTQYF. This chain joins TRBV2 and TRBJ2-3, with D possibly being TRBD2 (5 bases). The CDR3 is 17 residues long. Trimming removed 7 bases at V and 3 bases at J, with 23 bases between. Germline V CDR1 and CDR2: SNHLY, FYNNEI.

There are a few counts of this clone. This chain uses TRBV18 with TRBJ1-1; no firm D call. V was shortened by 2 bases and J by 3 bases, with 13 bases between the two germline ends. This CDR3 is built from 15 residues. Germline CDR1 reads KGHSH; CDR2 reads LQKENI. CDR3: CASSPYSSIDTEAFF. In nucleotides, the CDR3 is TGTGCCAGCTCACCATACAGTTCTATTGACACTGAAGCTTTCTTT.

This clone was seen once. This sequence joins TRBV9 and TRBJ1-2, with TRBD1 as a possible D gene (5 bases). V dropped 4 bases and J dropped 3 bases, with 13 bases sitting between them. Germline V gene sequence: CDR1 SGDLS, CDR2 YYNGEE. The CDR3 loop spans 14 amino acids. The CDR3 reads CASSPQGGHYGYTF. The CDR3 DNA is TGTGCCAGCAGCCCTCAGGGCGGTCACTATGGCTACACCTTC.

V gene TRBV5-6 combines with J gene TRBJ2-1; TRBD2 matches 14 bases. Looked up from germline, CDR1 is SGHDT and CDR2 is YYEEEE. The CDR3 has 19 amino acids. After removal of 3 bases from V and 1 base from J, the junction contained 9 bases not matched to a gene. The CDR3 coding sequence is TGTGCCAGCAGCTCCCGACTAGCGGGGGGGCAAAGATCCTACAATGAGCAGTTCTTC. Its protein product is CASSSRLAGGQRSYNEQFF.

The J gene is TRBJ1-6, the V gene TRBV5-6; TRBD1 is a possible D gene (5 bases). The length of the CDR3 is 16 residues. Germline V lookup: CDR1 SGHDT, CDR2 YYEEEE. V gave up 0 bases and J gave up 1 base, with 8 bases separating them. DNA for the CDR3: TGTGCCAGCAGCTTGGCGGGGGAGTCCTATAATTCACCCCTCCACTTT. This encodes CASSLAGESYNSPLHF.

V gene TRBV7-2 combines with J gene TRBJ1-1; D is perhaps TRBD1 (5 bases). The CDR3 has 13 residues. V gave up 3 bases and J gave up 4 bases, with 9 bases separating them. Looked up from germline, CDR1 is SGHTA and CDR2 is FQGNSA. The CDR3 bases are TGTGCCAGCAGCTTCCTCGGGGGCACTGAAGCTTTCTTT. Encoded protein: CASSFLGGTEAFF.

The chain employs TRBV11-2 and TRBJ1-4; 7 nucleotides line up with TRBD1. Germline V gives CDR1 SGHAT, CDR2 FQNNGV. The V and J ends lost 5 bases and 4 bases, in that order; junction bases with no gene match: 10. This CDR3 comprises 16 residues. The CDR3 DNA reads TGTGCCAGCAGCCCTTCAGTAGGGGGCATTAATGAAAAACTGTTTTTT. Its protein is CASSPSVGGINEKLFF.

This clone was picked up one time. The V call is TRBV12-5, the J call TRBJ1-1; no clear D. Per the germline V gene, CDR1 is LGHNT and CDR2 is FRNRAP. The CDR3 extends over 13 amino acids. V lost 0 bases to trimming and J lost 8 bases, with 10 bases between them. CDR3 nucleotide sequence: TGTGCTAGTGGTTTGGTTGGTGGAGGAGAAGCTTTCTTT. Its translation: CASGLVGGGEAFF.

CDR3 sequence: CASSLGQGTEKLFF. As DNA, the CDR3 is TGTGCCAGCAGCTTGGGACAGGGGACTGAAAAACTGTTTTTT. J is TRBJ1-4 and V is TRBV11-1, with 10 positions matching TRBD1. CDR3 length: 14 residues. J lost 7 bases, V lost 3 bases, and 2 bases had no gene match. Per the germline V gene, CDR1 is SGHAT and CDR2 is FQDESV (reference sequence). The whole variable domain, remainder taken from reference TRBV11-1 and TRBJ1-4, is EAEVAQSPRYKITEKSQAVAFWCDPISGHATLYWYRQILGQGPELLVQFQDESVVDDSQLPKDRFSAERLKGVDSTLKIQPAELGDSAMYLCASSLGQGTEKLFFGSGTQLSVL.

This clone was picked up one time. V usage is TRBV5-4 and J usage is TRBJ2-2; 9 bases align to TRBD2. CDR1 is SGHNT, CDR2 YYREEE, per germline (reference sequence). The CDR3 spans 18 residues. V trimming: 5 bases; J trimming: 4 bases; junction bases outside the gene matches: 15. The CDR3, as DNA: TGTGCCAGCAGTTCTCATCTGACTAGCGGACGAGCCACCGGGGAGCTGTTTTTT. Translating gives CASSSHLTSGRATGELFF.

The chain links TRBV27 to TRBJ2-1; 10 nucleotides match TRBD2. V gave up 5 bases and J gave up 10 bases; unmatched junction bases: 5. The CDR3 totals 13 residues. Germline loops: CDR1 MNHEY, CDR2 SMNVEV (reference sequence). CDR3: CASSQLAGHEQFF. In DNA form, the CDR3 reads TGTGCCAGCAGTCAACTAGCGGGGCACGAGCAGTTCTTC.

The CDR3, as DNA: TGTGCTAGTGGCCGCTTGCGTGGTCTCCGCGGGGATGAGCAGTTCTTC. It yields the protein CASGRLRGLRGDEQFF. The genes are TRBV12-5 and TRBJ2-1; D is perhaps TRBD2 (6 bases). Germline CDR1 LGHNT, CDR2 FRNRAP. CDR3 size: 16 residues. The V end was cut by 6 bases, the J end by 8 bases, with 23 bases between. Full variable domain (missing parts from reference TRBV12-5 and TRBJ2-1): DARVTQTPRHKVTEMGQEVTMRCQPILGHNTVFWYRQTMMQGLELLAYFRNRAPLDDSGMPKDRFSAEMPDATLATLKIQPSEPRDSAVYFCASGRLRGLRGDEQFFGPGTRLTVL.

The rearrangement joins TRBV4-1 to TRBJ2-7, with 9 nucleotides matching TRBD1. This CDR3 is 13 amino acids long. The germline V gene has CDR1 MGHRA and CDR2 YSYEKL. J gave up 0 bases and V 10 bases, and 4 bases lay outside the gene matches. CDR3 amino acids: CATGTGSSYEQYF. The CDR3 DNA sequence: TGCGCCACCGGGACAGGGAGCTCCTACGAGCAGTACTTC.

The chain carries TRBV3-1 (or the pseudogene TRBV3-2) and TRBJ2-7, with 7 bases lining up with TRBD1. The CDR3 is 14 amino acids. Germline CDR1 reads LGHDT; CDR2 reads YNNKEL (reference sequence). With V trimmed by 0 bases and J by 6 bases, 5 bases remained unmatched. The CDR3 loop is CASSQEGGPSEQYF. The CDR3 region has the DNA TGTGCCAGCAGCCAAGAAGGGGGCCCGAGCGAGCAGTACTTC.

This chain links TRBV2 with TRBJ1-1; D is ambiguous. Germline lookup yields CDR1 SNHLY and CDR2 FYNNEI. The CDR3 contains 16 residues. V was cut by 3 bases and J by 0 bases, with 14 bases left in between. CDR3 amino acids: CASSDPGYIMNTEAFF. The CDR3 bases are TGTGCCAGCAGTGATCCCGGGTACATCATGAACACTGAAGCTTTCTTT.